One sample yielded the 15 T cell receptor beta chains listed below, sequenced in a study of blood T cells in healthy people across ages. With a J-beta primer mix and a sample-barcoded 5' primer, a second PCR ran 7 to 11 cycles. TCRdb redid the calling of the 5' RACE reads with MiXCR, one entry per CDR3 protein. The sample lists approximately 800,000 distinct CDR3 sequences; 25% were seen once. These data were also filed under a second study, of T cells of mothers and their children.

The specimen was blood. These receptors all come from a boy aged 10-17 years in good health.

This clonotype was found a few times. The V and J genes are TRBV20-1 and TRBJ1-1; possibly TRBD1 for D (6 bases). Trimming removed 5 bases at V and 5 bases at J, with 15 bases between. The CDR3 covers 13 residues. The germline V gene encodes CDR1 DFQATT and CDR2 SNEGSKA (reference sequence). CDR3: CSAGGTRGTEAFF. As DNA, the CDR3 is TGCAGTGCTGGGGGGACAAGGGGGACTGAAGCTTTCTTT.

The chain joins TRBV7-9 to TRBJ2-7; D could derive from TRBD1 or TRBD2 (5 bases each). The CDR3 has 14 residues. Per germline, CDR1 SEHNR and CDR2 FQNEAQ (reference sequence). V shed 1 base and J shed 2 bases, with 9 bases lying between them. The CDR3 DNA sequence: TGTGCCAGCAGCTTAGTGGGGGAAACCTACGAGCAGTACTTC. Amino acids: CASSLVGETYEQYF.

This clonotype was observed at least ten times. The chain is built from TRBV12-3 or TRBV12-4 and TRBJ2-4, with D possibly matching TRBD2 (6 bases). The CDR3 extends over 15 amino acids. V dropped 6 bases and J dropped 11 bases, with 23 bases sitting between them. CDR3 DNA: TGTGCCAGCAGCTCGGACTACGGTCGGGCGTTTGTTCAGTACTTC. This sequence encodes CASSSDYGRAFVQYF.

The chain is built from TRBV2 and TRBJ2-7, with D possibly being TRBD1 (6 bases). The end of the DNA aligns better with TRBJ2-1, so the J call may be wrong. Germline CDR1 reads SNHLY; CDR2 reads FYNNEI. This CDR3 has 13 amino acids. DNA for the CDR3: TGTGCCAGCAACAGGGACGGAGGCGATGAGCAGTTCTTC. Its protein is CASNRDGGDEQFF.

To note about this clonotype: One end of the junction does not line up with germline, which may come from a read error. The chain uses TRBV7-9 and TRBJ2-3, with 13 bases lining up with TRBD2. CDR3 size: 17 residues. Looked up from germline, CDR1 is SEHNR and CDR2 is FQNEAQ (reference sequence). Here the CDR3 reads CVSTFSGLAGYTDTQYF. For the CDR3, the DNA is TGTGTCAGCACCTTCTCGGGACTAGCGGGGTACACAGATACGCAGTATTTT.

This clonotype was detected a few times. The rearrangement joins TRBV29-1 to TRBJ2-4; TRBD1 might be the D (5 bases). Germline loops: CDR1 SQVTM, CDR2 ANQGSEA. V was pared by 3 bases and J by 5 bases, with 14 bases between. CDR3 length: 14 residues. The CDR3 DNA reads TGCAGCGTTGAGGTGGAACAGGCCCAAAACATTCAGTACTTC. This gives the protein CSVEVEQAQNIQYF.

In the case of this clonotype: Because the CDR3 is missing its conserved closing phenylalanine or tryptophan, this is likely a read error. The chain employs TRBV5-1 and TRBJ2-5, with TRBD2 matching 7 bases. Trimming at V came to 0 bases and at J to 2 bases, leaving 7 bases not matched to a gene. The CDR3 runs to 16 residues. The germline gives CDR1 SGHRS, CDR2 YFSETQ. In DNA form, the CDR3 reads TGCGCCAGCAGCTTGGTGTCGGTCGGGGGGCAAGAGACCCAGTACGTC. Translated: CASSLVSVGGQETQYV.

The chain employs TRBV20-1 and TRBJ1-4, with no clear D. Germline V gives CDR1 DFQATT, CDR2 SNEGSKA (reference sequence). V gave up 3 bases and J gave up 8 bases, with 19 bases separating them. This CDR3 is built from 15 residues. The CDR3 DNA sequence: TGCAGTGCTAGTCATGGACTACTCTGGGAAGAAAAACTGTTTTTT. Its protein is CSASHGLLWEEKLFF.

J is TRBJ2-5 and V is TRBV20-1; possible D gene TRBD2, 7 bases. CDR1 and CDR2 (germline): DFQATT, SNEGSKA (reference sequence). The CDR3 totals 16 residues. V lost 6 bases and J lost 5, with 25 bases in between. The CDR3 region is CSAGEFRPGGAETQYF. In DNA form, the CDR3 reads TGCAGTGCCGGAGAATTTCGTCCGGGGGGCGCTGAGACCCAGTACTTC.

This clonotype was observed a few times. The chain has TRBV20-1 and TRBJ2-5, with D uncertain. The CDR3 spans 14 residues. The germline gives CDR1 DFQATT, CDR2 SNEGSKA (reference sequence). With 1 base removed from V and 5 bases from J, the gap between germline ends came to 14 bases. Written as DNA, the CDR3 is TGCAGTGCTAGAGCCCCGGCGGCCCCGGAGACCCAGTACTTC. Translation: CSARAPAAPETQYF.

The chain links TRBV20-1 to TRBJ1-5; 7 bases line up with TRBD1. V lost 0 bases to trimming and J lost 7 bases; unmatched junction nucleotides: 6. CDR1 and CDR2 (germline): DFQATT, SNEGSKA (reference sequence). CDR3 length equals 14 residues. The CDR3 DNA sequence: TGCAGTGCTAGAGATCCTCAGGGGGTGCAGCCCCAGCATTTT. Residues: CSARDPQGVQPQHF.

The V and J genes are TRBV12-3 or TRBV12-4 and TRBJ2-4; D possibly corresponds to TRBD2 (6 bases). This CDR3 is 16 amino acids long. V dropped 1 base and J dropped 8 bases, with 18 bases sitting between them. The CDR3 DNA is TGTGCCAGCAGTTTAGTAGGAGGGCCAAACGGGGACATTCAGTACTTC. This gives the protein CASSLVGGPNGDIQYF.

DNA of the CDR3: TGTGCCAGCAGTCCATATAGCGGGGGGGCTTCGGAGACCCAGTACTTC. It specifies CASSPYSGGASETQYF. The genes are TRBV28 and TRBJ2-5, with TRBD2 matching over 11 bases. In germline, CDR1 is MDHEN, CDR2 SYDVKM. CDR3 length equals 16 residues. J lost 5 bases, V lost 5 bases, and 10 bases had no gene match.

This rearrangement joins TRBV30 to TRBJ1-5; D gene ambiguous. CDR1 is GTSNPN and CDR2 is SVGIG in the germline V gene (reference sequence). The CDR3 length is 13 residues. V was trimmed by 0 bases and J by 8 bases, leaving 11 bases between them. The CDR3 DNA sequence: TGTGCCTGGAGTGTACGGGGTACGGAGCCCCAGCATTTT. It is translated as CAWSVRGTEPQHF.

The CDR3: CASRAGGRETQYF. CDR3 coding DNA: TGTGCCAGTAGAGCAGGGGGTCGGGAGACCCAGTACTTC. This sequence joins TRBV19 and TRBJ2-5; the match to TRBD1 covers 7 bases. V shed 6 bases and J 5 bases; nucleotides not matched to a gene: 6. The CDR3 runs to 13 residues. The germline CDR1 and CDR2 sequences are LNHDA and SQIVND (reference sequence).